These 5 T cell receptor beta chains originate from one sample sequenced in a study of blood T cell repertoires in COVID-19 (dated by TCRdb to 2018 to 2020). The library was made by the immunoSEQ multiplex PCR assay. In TCRdb, the immuneACCESS table is reduced to in-frame sequences with V and J assigned. These tables do not hold every clone; where another copy was compared, an unresolved V gene accounts for under half, and the others remain unexplained. The sample records 55,000 to 80,000 clones, about four fifths of which are singletons. Roughly 30% of the sample lies in the top ten. Sequencing input: peripheral blood. These TCRs come from a man between 65 and 85 years old with acute or convalescent COVID-19.

The chain is built from TRBV5-4 and TRBJ2-7, with a tentative D call TRBD1 (5 bases). V shed 5 bases and J shed 0 bases, with 9 bases lying between them. CDR1 and CDR2 (germline): SGHNT, YYREEE (reference sequence). The CDR3 loop spans 13 amino acids. The CDR3 DNA follows: TGTGCCAGCAGATCGCAGGGCTCCTACGAGCAGTACTTC. Amino acid sequence: CASRSQGSYEQYF.

The chain carries TRBV7-3 and TRBJ2-7; TRBD2 matches 10 bases. J lost 2 bases, V lost 3 bases, and 4 bases had no gene match. Germline V CDR1 and CDR2: SGHTA, FQGTGA. The length of the CDR3 is 15 residues. Written as DNA, the CDR3 is TGTGCCAGCAGCTTGGGGACTAGCGAGACCTACGAGCAGTACTTC. Protein: CASSLGTSETYEQYF.

The rearrangement uses TRBV28 and TRBJ2-7; 9 bases line up with TRBD1. Germline V gives CDR1 MDHEN, CDR2 SYDVKM. The CDR3 sequence is 14 residues long. V shed 5 bases and J 1 base; nucleotides not matched to a gene: 3. CDR3 nucleotide sequence: TGTGCCAGCAGTGGGACAGGGAATTCCTACGAGCAGTACTTC. It translates to CASSGTGNSYEQYF.

The chain is built from TRBV10-3 and TRBJ2-3, with 16 bases identical to TRBD2. Germline loops: CDR1 ENHRY, CDR2 SYGVKD. This CDR3 has 20 residues. Trimming cost V 8 bases and J 4 bases; bases outside gene matches: 18. In DNA form, the CDR3 reads TGTGCCATCTCCAATTCCGGGACTAGCGGGAGGGCCGAAGGGGCAGATACGCAGTATTTT. Translating it yields CAISNSGTSGRAEGADTQYF.

The chain employs TRBV3-1 (or the pseudogene TRBV3-2) and TRBJ1-2; 9 positions agree with TRBD1. There are 16 residues in the CDR3. The V and J ends lost 0 bases and 2 bases, in that order; junction bases with no gene match: 4. Germline V CDR1 and CDR2: LGHDT, YNNKEL (reference sequence). The CDR3 nucleotides are TGTGCCAGCAGCCAAGAAGCAGGACAGGGGAACTATGGCTACACCTTC. This gives the protein CASSQEAGQGNYGYTF.